What follows are 31 T cell receptor beta chains derived from one specimen sequenced in a study of T cells in Graves' hyperthyroidism and ophthalmopathy. The investigators amplified TCR beta CDR3 regions from RNA transcripts. The study used the HTBI primer set for a first-round RT-PCR of the TCR CDR3. MiXCR, applied by TCRdb to the multiplex PCR reads, yields one record per CDR3 protein. The data hold some 490,000 distinct CDR3 sequences, with less than 25% observed a single time. The sample consisted of blood. The receptors derive from a woman in her sixties or seventies with Graves' ophthalmopathy.

The table lists this clonotype with a few counts. The chain employs TRBV20-1 and TRBJ2-3; TRBD2 matches 9 bases. This CDR3 spans 14 amino acids. V lost 3 bases and J lost 5; bases outside the gene matches: 6. The germline V gene has CDR1 DFQATT and CDR2 SNEGSKA (reference sequence). The CDR3 nucleotides are TGCAGTGCTAGTGCGGGAGGGCCGGGAGATACGCAGTATTTT. This codes for CSASAGGPGDTQYF.

This clonotype was observed a few times. V usage is TRBV6-5 and J usage is TRBJ2-2, with 12 nucleotides matching TRBD2. From germline, CDR1 is MNHEY and CDR2 SVGAGI. The length of the CDR3 is 15 residues. The J segment lost 5 bases and the V segment lost 2 bases, leaving 0 bases of the junction unmatched. Written as DNA, the CDR3 is TGTGCCAGCAGTTACCTAGCGGGAGGGACCGGGGAGCTGTTTTTT. Translated, it gives CASSYLAGGTGELFF.

The CDR3 loop is CASSLGRAGGSYNEQFF. DNA of the CDR3: TGTGCCAGCAGCTTAGGAAGGGCTGGCGGGAGTTACAATGAGCAGTTCTTC. This chain connects TRBV11-2 to TRBJ2-1, with 7 positions matching TRBD2. This CDR3 is built from 17 residues. The germline V gene has CDR1 SGHAT and CDR2 FQNNGV. V trimming: 1 base; J trimming: 4 bases; junction bases outside the gene matches: 10.

This clonotype was counted many times. This sequence joins TRBV2 and TRBJ2-1; 14 bases line up with TRBD2. Trimming at V came to 7 bases and at J to 3 bases, leaving 2 bases not matched to a gene. CDR1 and CDR2 (germline): SNHLY, FYNNEI. This CDR3 comprises 15 residues. The CDR3 spells CASIGTSGSYNEQFF. CDR3 sequence (DNA): TGTGCCAGCATTGGGACTAGCGGGAGCTACAATGAGCAGTTCTTC.

This clonotype was counted a few times. This chain links TRBV5-1 with TRBJ2-7, with 7 bases lining up with TRBD2. Germline V CDR1 and CDR2: SGHRS, YFSETQ. CDR3 length: 14 amino acids. After removal of 0 bases from V and 2 bases from J, the junction contained 2 bases not matched to a gene. The DNA for the CDR3 is TGCGCCAGCAGCTTGGCTAGCGGTACCTACGAGCAGTACTTC. Its protein product is CASSLASGTYEQYF.

This chain joins TRBV4-1 and TRBJ2-4; D might be TRBD1 or TRBD2, each matching 5 bases. The CDR3 is 16 residues long. Trimming shortened V by 0 bases and J by 3 bases, and 12 bases separated the two germline ends. CDR1 is MGHRA and CDR2 is YSYEKL in the germline V gene. For the CDR3, the DNA is TGCGCCAGCAGCCAAGATAGAGCGGACATCAAAAACATTCAGTACTTC. This sequence encodes CASSQDRADIKNIQYF.

This clonotype was picked up a small number of times. This chain uses TRBV28 with TRBJ2-2; D is ambiguous. This CDR3 is built from 12 residues. Germline V gives CDR1 MDHEN, CDR2 SYDVKM. V lost 5 bases and J 7 bases, leaving 8 bases between the germline ends. CDR3 sequence: CASSKTVGELFF. Written as DNA, the CDR3 is TGTGCCAGCAGTAAGACGGTCGGGGAGCTGTTTTTT. Based on the CDR3 plus reference TRBV28 and TRBJ2-2, the full variable domain is DVKVTQSSRYLVKRTGEKVFLECVQDMDHENMFWYRQDPGLGLRLIYFSYDVKMKEKGDIPEGYSVSREKKERFSLILESASTNQTSMYLCASSKTVGELFFGEGSRLTVL.

The sample holds a few counts of this clonotype. V is TRBV28 and J is TRBJ2-5; D is uncertain. From germline, CDR1 is MDHEN and CDR2 SYDVKM. The V end lost 2 bases, the J end lost 10 bases, and 14 bases lay between the germline ends. The CDR3 consists of 13 residues. The CDR3 spells CASSLQPPWDQYF. The CDR3 DNA follows: TGTGCCAGCAGTTTACAGCCCCCCTGGGACCAGTACTTC.

The genes are TRBV15 and TRBJ1-2, with TRBD1 as a possible D gene (5 bases). The V and J ends lost 0 bases and 2 bases respectively, with 10 bases between them. There are 15 residues in the CDR3. Germline-derived CDR1 and CDR2 are LNHNV and YYDKDF (reference sequence). The CDR3 DNA follows: TGTGCCACCAGCAGAGAGAGGGGCGCGAACTATGGCTACACCTTC. Its protein product is CATSRERGANYGYTF.

The chain recombines TRBV11-2 with TRBJ2-3, with D tentatively TRBD2 (5 bases). V lost 6 bases and J lost 0, with 7 bases in between. The germline V gene encodes CDR1 SGHAT and CDR2 FQNNGV. There are 13 residues in the CDR3. CDR3 amino acids: CASRDFSTDTQYF. The CDR3 DNA follows: TGTGCCAGCAGGGACTTTAGCACAGATACGCAGTATTTT.

In its sample, this clonotype was seen a few times. V gene TRBV12-3 or TRBV12-4 combines with J gene TRBJ2-7, with D perhaps being TRBD1 or TRBD2 (5 bases each). Between the trimmed V and J ends, which lost 8 bases and 7 bases, there was a span of 21 bases. This CDR3 region has 14 residues. CDR3 bases: TGTGCCAGCGTCTATAACATAGGGTGGGGGGAGCAGTACTTC. It translates to CASVYNIGWGEQYF.

This clonotype was picked up a small number of times. V usage is TRBV5-8 and J usage is TRBJ1-5; D might be TRBD1 (5 bases). The CDR3 totals 16 residues. Trimming cost V 0 bases and J 0 bases, with 10 bases left between them. CDR1 is SGHTS, CDR2 YDEGEE, per germline. The DNA of the CDR3 is TGTGCCAGCAGCTTGGCCGGGGGATTTAGCAATCAGCCCCAGCATTTT. This gives the protein CASSLAGGFSNQPQHF.

The count of this clonotype is one. The chain has TRBV6-9 and TRBJ1-1; D ambiguous. This CDR3 has 13 residues. Germline V gene sequence: CDR1 MNHGY, CDR2 SVAAGI. V shed 7 bases and J shed 2 bases, with 11 bases lying between them. The CDR3 nucleotides read TGTGCCAGCACCCGGGAGCTTAACACTGAAGCTTTCTTT. Translating gives CASTRELNTEAFF.

This clonotype was observed a few times. Mismatch with germline at one junction end may stem from a read error. The chain has TRBV7-7 and TRBJ2-5, with TRBD2 identical over 8 bases. The germline CDR1 and CDR2 sequences are SSHAT and FNYEAQ (reference sequence). The CDR3 is made up of 15 amino acids. The CDR3 region has the DNA TGTGCTAGCAGCTTAGGAGCGGGAGCATCCGAGACCCAGTACTTC. It codes for CASSLGAGASETQYF.

Points on this clonotype: A junction boundary mismatches the germline segment, possibly from a read error. The J gene is TRBJ2-3, the V gene TRBV10-3; 8 bases are shared with TRBD2. This CDR3 spans 16 amino acids. The V gene's germline CDR1 is ENHRY and CDR2 SYGVKD. CDR3 loop: CPIRATISGNTDTQYF. CDR3 sequence (DNA): TGTCCCATCAGGGCCACTATTAGCGGGAACACAGATACGCAGTATTTT.

The chain employs TRBV5-1 and TRBJ2-1, with 12 bases lining up with TRBD2. Per germline, CDR1 SGHRS and CDR2 YFSETQ. V gave up 4 bases and J gave up 0 bases; unmatched junction bases: 11. CDR3 length: 19 amino acids. CDR3 coding DNA: TGCGCCAGCAGCACCGGAGGTACTAGCGGGAGGAGCTCCTACAATGAGCAGTTCTTC. Protein product: CASSTGGTSGRSSYNEQFF.

This clonotype was detected a few times. This chain joins TRBV7-9 and TRBJ1-1, with TRBD1 matching 8 bases. Germline V gene data show CDR1 as SEHNR and CDR2 as FQNEAQ (reference sequence). V lost 1 base and J lost 7; bases outside the gene matches: 8. The CDR3 is made up of 15 amino acids. The CDR3 loop is CASSLVRAGGNEAFF. In nucleotides, the CDR3 is TGTGCCAGCAGCTTAGTCAGGGCAGGGGGCAATGAAGCTTTCTTT.

This clonotype came up many times. The chain couples TRBV28 to TRBJ2-7; D is ambiguous. Germline V lookup: CDR1 MDHEN, CDR2 SYDVKM. There are 14 residues in the CDR3. V lost 5 bases and J 6 bases, leaving 17 bases between the germline ends. The CDR3 nucleotides read TGTGCCAGCAGTCCTCTGTATGGCCTGGGCGAGCAGTACTTC. Residues: CASSPLYGLGEQYF.

The chain uses TRBV19 and TRBJ1-5, with D perhaps matching TRBD1 (5 bases). V was cut by 7 bases and J by 5 bases, with 18 bases left in between. Germline CDR1 LNHDA, CDR2 SQIVND (reference sequence). The CDR3 sequence is 15 residues long. The CDR3 is CASTPGRTLHQPQHF. The CDR3 region has the DNA TGTGCCAGTACTCCGGGACGTACACTTCATCAGCCCCAGCATTTT.

This clonotype has just a few counts. The chain employs TRBV29-1 and TRBJ2-3, with TRBD1 matching over 10 bases. The junction had 6 bases not matched to a gene; V was cut back by 7 bases and J by 2 bases. This CDR3 is built from 14 residues. Looked up from germline, CDR1 is SQVTM and CDR2 is ANQGSEA. The CDR3 reads CSAATGGTTDTQYF. As DNA, the CDR3 is TGCAGCGCGGCGACAGGGGGCACCACAGATACGCAGTATTTT.

This clonotype came up many times. This chain links TRBV20-1 with TRBJ2-1, with D hard to call. CDR1 is DFQATT and CDR2 is SNEGSKA in the germline V gene (reference sequence). V lost 5 bases, J lost 0 bases, and 8 bases lay in between. CDR3 size: 13 residues. The CDR3 loop reads CSAYDSSYNEQFF. The DNA of the CDR3 is TGCAGTGCTTATGATAGCTCCTACAATGAGCAGTTCTTC.

This clonotype was observed a few times. The chain carries TRBV18 and TRBJ2-1; no clear D. The CDR3 covers 13 residues. V was pared by 5 bases and J by 8 bases, with 13 bases between. Looked up from germline, CDR1 is KGHSH and CDR2 is LQKENI. The DNA of the CDR3 is TGTGCCAGCTCAGATAAGTTTCGATATGAGCAGTTCTTC. It translates to CASSDKFRYEQFF.

In DNA form, the CDR3 reads TGTGCCAGCAGCGGCGGACAGGGGGAAACCTTC. Its translation: CASSGGQGETF. The V gene is TRBV9, the J gene TRBJ1-2; 10 positions agree with TRBD1. The germline CDR1 and CDR2 sequences are SGDLS and YYNGEE. Losses at the gene ends were 3 bases for V and 14 bases for J; bases not matched to a gene: 4. This CDR3 contains 11 residues.

This clonotype has at least ten counts. The chain has TRBV12-3 or TRBV12-4 and TRBJ1-1; perhaps TRBD1 as D (6 bases). V lost 5 bases, J lost 0 bases, and 13 bases lay in between. This CDR3 contains 15 residues. CDR3 in DNA: TGTGCCAGCAGTACAGGACAGTTCATGAACACTGAAGCTTTCTTT. It yields the protein CASSTGQFMNTEAFF.

This clonotype was recorded at least ten times. This chain uses TRBV2 with TRBJ1-5; D unresolved. V gave up 7 bases and J gave up 0 bases, with 7 bases separating them. The CDR3 covers 13 residues. The germline V gene has CDR1 SNHLY and CDR2 FYNNEI. Here the CDR3 reads CASNLHSNQPQHF. The CDR3 region has the DNA TGTGCCAGCAACCTTCATAGCAATCAGCCCCAGCATTTT. The complete variable domain, with remaining parts taken from reference TRBV2 and TRBJ1-5, reads EPEVTQTPSHQVTQMGQEVILRCVPISNHLYFYWYRQILGQKVEFLVSFYNNEISEKSEIFDDQFSVERPDGSNFTLKIRSTKLEDSAMYFCASNLHSNQPQHFGDGTRLSIL.

Concerning this clonotype itself: Since the CDR3 does not end with the conserved phenylalanine or tryptophan, this likely comes from a read error. The genes are TRBV6-1 and TRBJ2-1; weak D call: TRBD1 (6 bases). This CDR3 region has 15 residues. Trimming took 4 bases from V and 6 from J, leaving 16 bases between them. Germline V gene sequence: CDR1 MNHNS, CDR2 SASEGT. The CDR3 DNA reads TGTGCCAGCAGTGTTTACGGGACACGGCCCAATGAGCAGTTCCTC. Amino acids: CASSVYGTRPNEQFL.

This clonotype has ten or more counts. The V gene is TRBV2, the J gene TRBJ1-1; no clear D. The CDR3 has 14 residues. Germline V CDR1 and CDR2: SNHLY, FYNNEI. The V end lost 7 bases, the J end lost 2 bases, and 14 bases lay between the germline ends. CDR3 in amino acids: CASIRNSFNTEAFF. CDR3 nucleotide sequence: TGTGCCAGCATCCGAAACTCATTTAACACTGAAGCTTTCTTT.

The V and J genes are TRBV5-6 and TRBJ2-7; D may be TRBD1 or TRBD2 (5 bases each). The CDR3 is 14 amino acids. Trimming removed 5 bases at V and 4 bases at J, with 16 bases between. Germline CDR1 reads SGHDT; CDR2 reads YYEEEE. The CDR3 is CASRLGPIEYEQYF. The CDR3 DNA reads TGTGCCAGCAGACTGGGACCTATCGAGTACGAGCAGTACTTC.

V is TRBV29-1 and J is TRBJ2-1, with 8 positions matching TRBD1. The germline gives CDR1 SQVTM, CDR2 ANQGSEA. Trimming cost V 7 bases and J 6 bases; bases outside gene matches: 2. The CDR3 is made up of 11 amino acids. The CDR3 bases are TGCAGCGGGGACAGGTGCAATGAGCAGTTCTTC. Protein product: CSGDRCNEQFF.

This clonotype was seen many times. This chain joins TRBV12-3 or TRBV12-4 and TRBJ1-1; D is possibly TRBD1 (6 bases). CDR3 length: 15 amino acids. V was trimmed by 2 bases and J by 2 bases, leaving 12 bases between them. This CDR3 is CASSLLQGFNTEAFF. Here the CDR3 DNA reads TGTGCCAGCAGTTTACTACAGGGTTTTAACACTGAAGCTTTCTTT.

CDR3 loop: CATAITVSEGQGATEAFF. Written as DNA, the CDR3 is TGTGCCACGGCAATTACTGTGTCAGAGGGACAGGGGGCTACCGAGGCTTTCTTT. V is TRBV10-3 and J is TRBJ1-1, with 12 bases that match TRBD1. Germline V CDR1 and CDR2: ENHRY, SYGVKD. The CDR3 totals 18 residues. V gave up 10 bases and J gave up 11 bases; unmatched junction bases: 26.